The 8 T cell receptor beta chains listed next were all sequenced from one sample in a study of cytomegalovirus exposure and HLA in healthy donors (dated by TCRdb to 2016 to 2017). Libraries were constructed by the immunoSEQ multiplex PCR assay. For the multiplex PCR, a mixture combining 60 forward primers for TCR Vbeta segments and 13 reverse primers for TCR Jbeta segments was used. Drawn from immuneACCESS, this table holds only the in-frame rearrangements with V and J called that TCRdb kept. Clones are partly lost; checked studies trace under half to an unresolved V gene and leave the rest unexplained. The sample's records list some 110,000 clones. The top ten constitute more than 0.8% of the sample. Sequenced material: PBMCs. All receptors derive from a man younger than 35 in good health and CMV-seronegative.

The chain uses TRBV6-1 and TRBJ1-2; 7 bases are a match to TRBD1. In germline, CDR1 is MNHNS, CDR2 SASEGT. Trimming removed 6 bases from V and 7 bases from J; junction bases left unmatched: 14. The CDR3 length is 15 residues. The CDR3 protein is CASSENRGAYGGYTF. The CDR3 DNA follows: TGTGCCAGCAGCGAGAACAGGGGCGCCTATGGTGGCTACACCTTC.

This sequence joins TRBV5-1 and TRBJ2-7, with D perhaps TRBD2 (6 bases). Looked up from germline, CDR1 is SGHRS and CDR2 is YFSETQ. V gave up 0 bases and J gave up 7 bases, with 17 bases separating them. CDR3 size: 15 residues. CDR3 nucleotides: TGCGCCAGCAGCTTGGGGTCGTGGGGACTTAAAGAGCAGTACTTC. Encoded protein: CASSLGSWGLKEQYF.

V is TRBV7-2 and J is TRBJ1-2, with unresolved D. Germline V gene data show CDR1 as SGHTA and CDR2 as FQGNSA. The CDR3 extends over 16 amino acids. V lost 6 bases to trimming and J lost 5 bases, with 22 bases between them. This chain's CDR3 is CASRDSSLAAWYGYTF. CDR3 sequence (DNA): TGTGCCAGCAGAGACTCCTCCCTAGCTGCCTGGTATGGCTACACCTTC.

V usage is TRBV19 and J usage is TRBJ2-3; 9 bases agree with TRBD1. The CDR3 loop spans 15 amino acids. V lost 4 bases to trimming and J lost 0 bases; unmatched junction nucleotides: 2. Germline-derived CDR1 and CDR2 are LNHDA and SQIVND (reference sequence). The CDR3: CASSKDRGSTDTQYF. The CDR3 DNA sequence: TGTGCCAGTAGTAAGGACAGGGGTAGCACAGATACGCAGTATTTT.

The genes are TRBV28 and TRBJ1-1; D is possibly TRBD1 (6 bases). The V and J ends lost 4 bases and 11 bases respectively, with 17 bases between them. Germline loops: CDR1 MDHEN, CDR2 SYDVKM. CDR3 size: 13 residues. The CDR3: CASSSPDSLSAFF. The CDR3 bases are TGTGCCAGCAGTTCCCCGGACAGTCTTTCCGCTTTCTTT.

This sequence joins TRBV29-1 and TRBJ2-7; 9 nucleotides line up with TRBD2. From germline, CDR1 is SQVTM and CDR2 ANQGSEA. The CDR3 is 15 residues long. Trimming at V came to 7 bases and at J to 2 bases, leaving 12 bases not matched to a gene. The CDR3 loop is CSAYGGREGPYEQYF. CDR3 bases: TGCAGCGCTTATGGGGGGCGGGAGGGGCCCTACGAGCAGTACTTC.

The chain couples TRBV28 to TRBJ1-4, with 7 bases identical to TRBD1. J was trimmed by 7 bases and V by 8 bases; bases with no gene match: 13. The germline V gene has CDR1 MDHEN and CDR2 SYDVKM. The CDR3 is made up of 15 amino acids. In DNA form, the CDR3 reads TGTGCCAGCTCCTATAACACCCCAGGGGGTGAAAAACTGTTTTTT. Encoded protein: CASSYNTPGGEKLFF.

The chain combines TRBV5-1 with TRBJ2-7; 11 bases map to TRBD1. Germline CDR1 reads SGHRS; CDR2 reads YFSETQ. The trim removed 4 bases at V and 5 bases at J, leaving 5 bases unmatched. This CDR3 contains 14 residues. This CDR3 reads CASSPGQGEDEQYF. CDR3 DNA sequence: TGCGCCAGCAGCCCGGGACAGGGGGAGGACGAGCAGTACTTC.